The sequence of this T cell receptor beta chain was determined in a study of cytomegalovirus exposure and HLA in healthy donors. Clones were read by immunoSEQ multiplex PCR, and TCRdb kept only the in-frame ones, dropping some. Seen here are approximately 120,000 clones, 89% observed once, and the top ten hold roughly 2%. CDR1 KGHSH and CDR2 LQKENI come from the germline V gene. The CDR3 runs to 15 residues. The J segment lost 6 bases and the V segment lost 3 bases, leaving 5 bases of the junction unmatched. The TCR originated in a woman younger than 35 in good health and CMV-seronegative. The chain is built from TRBV18 and TRBJ2-1; 10 nucleotides agree with TRBD2. The sample was PBMCs. The CDR3 here is CASSPRTSGSNEQFF. CDR3 nucleotide sequence: TGTGCCAGCTCACCCCGGACTAGCGGATCCAATGAGCAGTTCTTC.